The entry that follows covers one T cell receptor (beta chain) sequence. As yet, its antigen is unknown. The record originates from a study of CXCR3-negative and CXCR3-positive naive CD8 T cells. Background on the study: About 140 million TRB reads were obtained in total, which works out to about 1.5 +/- 0.3 million per library.

Cells that were CD45RO-CCR7+CD27+CD95- constituted naive CD8+ T cells. The study's findings and limits: The study found that naive CXCR3-negative and CXCR3-positive cells shared TRBV-TRBJ usage, while memory cells differed. Naive cells positive for CXCR3 carried more hydrophobic TRB CDR3s than CXCR3-negative ones. Comparably high diversity was seen in both naive subsets, and much lower diversity in memory CD8+ cells.

The V gene's germline CDR1 is MNHNS and CDR2 SASEGT. The CDR3 contains 14 residues. TRB cDNA libraries were made by UMI-labeled 5' RACE. TCRdb reprocessed the 5' RACE reads and keeps a single row for each CDR3 protein, giving no DNA. The sample has 75,000 to 90,000 distinct CDR3 sequences. The rearrangement joins TRBV6-1 to TRBJ1-1. The sample comprised naive CXCR3+ CD8+ T cells from blood. Subset described: CD45RO-CCR7+CD27+CD95- naive CD8+ T cells expressing CXCR3 (TNR3+). The clonotype comes from a human donor in good health. Some clones in this sample may be carry-over from other donors' samples. The CDR3 sequence: CASSRNTENTEAFF.